The next 28 T cell receptor beta chains were all read from a single sample in a study of shared clonotypes between healthy human individuals. Naivety among CD8 cells was defined by CD45RO negativity and positive CCR7 selection, thereby excluding terminally differentiated effector memory CD45RA+ cells. Using immunoSEQ multiplex PCR, the repertoire was profiled, and TCRdb retains in-frame clones only, with some absent. The data show approximately 590,000 clones, less than 97% seen once. Sequenced material: naive CD8+ T cells sorted from blood. Every receptor here comes from a woman aged 25 to 45 in good health.

The chain is built from TRBV2 and TRBJ2-7; D could derive from TRBD1 or TRBD2 (5 bases each). Germline CDR1 is SNHLY and CDR2 is FYNNEI. Trimming stripped 10 bases from V and 2 bases from J, with 18 bases between. The CDR3 contains 14 residues. CDR3: CATAGATAAYEQYF. The DNA for the CDR3 is TGTGCCACCGCCGGGGCCACCGCCGCCTACGAGCAGTACTTC.

V usage is TRBV27 and J usage is TRBJ2-2; 12 bases map to TRBD2. This CDR3 is 16 amino acids long. Trimming at V came to 2 bases and at J to 8 bases, leaving 6 bases not matched to a gene. Germline CDR1 reads MNHEY; CDR2 reads SMNVEV (reference sequence). CDR3 residues: CASSLVLAGGQGELFF. For the CDR3, the DNA is TGTGCCAGCAGTTTAGTACTAGCGGGAGGTCAGGGGGAGCTGTTTTTT.

The J gene is TRBJ2-5, the V gene TRBV9; the match to TRBD2 covers 7 bases. V lost 2 bases, J lost 2 bases, and 6 bases stayed unmatched. Germline loops: CDR1 SGDLS, CDR2 YYNGEE. CDR3 size: 15 residues. DNA for the CDR3: TGTGCCAGCAGCGTTAGCGGGCGGGGACAAGAGACCCAGTACTTC. Its translation: CASSVSGRGQETQYF.

The chain combines TRBV28 with TRBJ1-2, with a weak D call TRBD1 (6 bases). CDR3 length: 14 amino acids. Germline V gene data show CDR1 as MDHEN and CDR2 as SYDVKM. Deletions cut 3 bases from V and 5 bases from J, with 13 bases between. The CDR3 region has the DNA TGTGCCAGCAGTTTCATCGGGGGCTCGTATGGCTACACCTTC. The encoded protein is CASSFIGGSYGYTF.

The chain combines TRBV28 with TRBJ1-1; 7 bases are a match to TRBD1. Unmatched junction bases numbered 15, after V lost 5 bases and J lost 0 bases. The V gene's germline CDR1 is MDHEN and CDR2 SYDVKM. CDR3 length: 18 amino acids. The CDR3 protein is CASSNPFEQGVMNTEAFF. As DNA, the CDR3 is TGTGCCAGCAGTAACCCCTTCGAGCAGGGGGTGATGAACACTGAAGCTTTCTTT.

The chain carries TRBV5-8 and TRBJ2-2; D uncertain. Trimming removed 4 bases from V and 4 bases from J, with 8 bases in between. This CDR3 is 13 amino acids long. Germline loops: CDR1 SGHTS, CDR2 YDEGEE. CDR3 sequence: CASSGRSTGELFF. The CDR3 coding sequence is TGTGCCAGCAGCGGGCGAAGCACCGGGGAGCTGTTTTTT.

The V and J genes are TRBV5-4 and TRBJ2-7; D call uncertain. Germline CDR1 SGHNT, CDR2 YYREEE (reference sequence). CDR3 length equals 11 residues. V was clipped by 5 bases and J by 5 bases, with 8 bases between them. The CDR3 DNA sequence: TGTGCCAGCAGTACTACCAACGAGCAGTACTTC. It encodes CASSTTNEQYF.

The chain has TRBV27 and TRBJ1-5; D gene unclear. V was cut by 2 bases and J by 5 bases, with 16 bases left in between. Germline lookup yields CDR1 MNHEY and CDR2 SMNVEV (reference sequence). The CDR3 has 16 amino acids. This chain's CDR3 is CASSLGSGAGHQPQHF. The CDR3 region has the DNA TGTGCCAGCAGTTTAGGTTCGGGAGCAGGTCATCAGCCCCAGCATTTT.

The chain employs TRBV6-6 and TRBJ1-5; a weak D match, TRBD1 (6 bases). V was pared by 0 bases and J by 7 bases, with 13 bases between. Germline lookup yields CDR1 MNHNY and CDR2 SVGAGI (reference sequence). The CDR3 sequence is 15 residues long. Here the CDR3 DNA reads TGTGCCAGCAGTTACTCGGACAGTTACGTACAGCCCCAGCATTTT. This gives the protein CASSYSDSYVQPQHF.

The chain has TRBV9 and TRBJ2-5; D uncertain. V gave up 2 bases and J gave up 1 base, with 12 bases separating them. CDR3 length: 15 residues. The germline CDR1 and CDR2 sequences are SGDLS and YYNGEE. In DNA form, the CDR3 reads TGTGCCAGCAGCGTGGGTAGAATGACCCAAGAGACCCAGTACTTC. Encoded protein: CASSVGRMTQETQYF.

The chain links TRBV27 to TRBJ2-1, with a tentative D call TRBD2 (6 bases). The germline V gene has CDR1 MNHEY and CDR2 SMNVEV (reference sequence). This CDR3 spans 13 amino acids. The germline V and J ends were trimmed by 5 bases and 3 bases, with 8 bases remaining between them. CDR3 sequence reads: CASSMDYYNEQFF. Written as DNA, the CDR3 is TGTGCCAGCAGTATGGACTACTACAATGAGCAGTTCTTC.

J is TRBJ1-5 and V is TRBV7-8; D is unclear. Trimming took off 8 bases at V and 7 bases at J, with 3 bases between the two ends. Germline V lookup: CDR1 SGHVS, CDR2 FQNEAQ. There are 9 residues in the CDR3. The CDR3 reads CASGQPQHF. In DNA form, the CDR3 reads TGTGCCAGCGGGCAGCCCCAGCATTTT.

This chain links TRBV28 with TRBJ1-2; weak D call: TRBD1 (6 bases). Germline CDR1 is MDHEN and CDR2 is SYDVKM. The CDR3 contains 15 residues. V lost 5 bases and J lost 4, with 17 bases in between. CDR3 sequence reads: CASSPTRGGGYGYTF. CDR3 DNA: TGTGCCAGCAGTCCAACCAGGGGAGGAGGCTATGGCTACACCTTC.

This chain connects TRBV6-6 to TRBJ2-7; the match to TRBD1 covers 7 bases. CDR1 and CDR2 from the germline V gene are MNHNY and SVGAGI (reference sequence). The CDR3 has 13 residues. V lost 6 bases to trimming and J lost 3 bases; unmatched junction nucleotides: 5. CDR3 residues: CASSRDSFYEQYF. The CDR3 DNA sequence: TGTGCCAGCAGCCGGGACAGCTTCTACGAGCAGTACTTC.

In regard to this clone: One end of the junction fails to match germline, which may point to a read error. This rearrangement joins TRBV28 to TRBJ2-7; 7 bases map to TRBD1. CDR3 length: 17 amino acids. The germline CDR1 and CDR2 sequences are MDHEN and SYDVKM. The CDR3 sequence is CASSRSTGTQAGYGQYF. The CDR3 DNA sequence: TGTGCCAGCAGTCGATCGACAGGGACGCAGGCAGGGTACGGGCAGTACTTC.

This sequence joins TRBV2 and TRBJ2-5, with D possibly TRBD1 on 5 matching bases. V lost 10 bases, J lost 11 bases, and 23 bases lay in between. This CDR3 has 13 residues. Germline V lookup: CDR1 SNHLY, CDR2 FYNNEI. The chain's CDR3 is CAILLQAPRHQYF. The DNA of the CDR3 is TGTGCCATCCTCCTACAGGCCCCACGACATCAGTACTTC.

This sequence joins TRBV15 and TRBJ1-1; D might be TRBD1 (5 bases). The germline CDR1 and CDR2 sequences are LNHNV and YYDKDF (reference sequence). The V and J ends lost 0 bases and 10 bases respectively, with 12 bases between them. CDR3 length: 13 residues. The DNA of the CDR3 is TGTGCCACCAGCAGAGATAGAGGGGCACCAGCTTTCTTT. This gives the protein CATSRDRGAPAFF.

The J gene is TRBJ1-2, the V gene TRBV5-1; 8 bases map to TRBD1. V dropped 0 bases and J dropped 2; count of bases not matched to a gene: 3. The CDR3 is 15 residues long. Germline V gene data show CDR1 as SGHRS and CDR2 as YFSETQ. The CDR3: CASSLGRGLNYGYTF. The CDR3 DNA reads as TGCGCCAGCAGCTTGGGCAGGGGGCTGAACTATGGCTACACCTTC.

This clone was counted a single time. This CDR3 reads CASSQDFGQGERPLHF. CDR3 bases: TGCGCCAGCAGCCAAGATTTTGGACAGGGGGAACGACCCCTCCACTTT. The V gene is TRBV4-1, the J gene TRBJ1-6, with 10 positions matching TRBD1. The CDR3 is made up of 16 amino acids. CDR1 is MGHRA, CDR2 YSYEKL, per germline. V dropped 0 bases and J dropped 12; count of bases not matched to a gene: 8.

The chain links TRBV9 to TRBJ2-7, with 7 bases fitting TRBD2. The CDR3 loop spans 14 amino acids. Germline assignment: CDR1 SGDLS and CDR2 YYNGEE. V shed 0 bases and J 2 bases; nucleotides not matched to a gene: 2. The CDR3 sequence is CASSVGTRAYEQYF. The CDR3 nucleotides read TGTGCCAGCAGCGTAGGGACTAGAGCCTACGAGCAGTACTTC. The full variable domain, in which reference TRBV9 and TRBJ2-7 provide the parts outside the CDR3, is DSGVTQTPKHLITATGQRVTLRCSPRSGDLSVYWYQQSLDQGLQFLIQYYNGEERAKGNILERFSAQQFPDLHSELNLSSLELGDSALYFCASSVGTRAYEQYFGPGTRLTVT.

V and J are TRBV7-9 and TRBJ1-4, with D possibly being TRBD1 (5 bases). The CDR3 spans 15 residues. Germline V gene sequence: CDR1 SEHNR, CDR2 FQNEAQ (reference sequence). V lost 1 base and J 2 bases, leaving 8 bases between the germline ends. CDR3 residues: CASSLGWGTNEKLFF. CDR3 sequence (DNA): TGTGCCAGCAGCTTAGGATGGGGGACTAATGAAAAACTGTTTTTT. Together with reference TRBV7-9 and TRBJ1-4, the CDR3 gives the full variable domain: DTGVSQNPRHKITKRGQNVTFRCDPISEHNRLYWYRQTLGQGPEFLTYFQNEAQLEKSRLLSDRFSAERPKGSFSTLEIQRTEQGDSAMYLCASSLGWGTNEKLFFGSGTQLSVL.

J is TRBJ2-6 and V is TRBV19; tentatively, D is TRBD1 or TRBD2 (5 bases each). In germline, CDR1 is LNHDA, CDR2 SQIVND (reference sequence). This CDR3 contains 17 residues. V gave up 7 bases and J gave up 0 bases, with 16 bases separating them. The CDR3 spells CASTSFGDHSGANVLTF. The CDR3 nucleotides are TGTGCCAGTACCTCATTTGGGGACCACTCTGGGGCCAACGTCCTGACTTTC.

The CDR3 DNA follows: TGTGCCAGCAGACACGGACTAGCGGGATCCCACGAGCAGTACTTC. Translated, it gives CASRHGLAGSHEQYF. The genes are TRBV27 and TRBJ2-7; the match to TRBD2 covers 12 bases. The junction had 8 bases not matched to a gene; V was cut back by 6 bases and J by 5 bases. CDR1 is MNHEY and CDR2 is SMNVEV in the germline V gene (reference sequence). This CDR3 comprises 15 residues.

This rearrangement joins TRBV6-1 to TRBJ1-1; maybe TRBD1 (5 bases). CDR3 length: 12 amino acids. Germline-derived CDR1 and CDR2 are MNHNS and SASEGT. The V end lost 5 bases, the J end lost 5 bases, and 9 bases lay between the germline ends. The CDR3 reads CASSKWGTEAFF. The CDR3 DNA is TGTGCCAGCAGTAAGTGGGGGACTGAAGCTTTCTTT.

The chain carries TRBV19 and TRBJ2-5, with D perhaps assigned TRBD1 or TRBD2 (5 bases each). TRBJ2-7 matches the DNA end more closely, so the J call is doubtful. Germline V gene sequence: CDR1 LNHDA, CDR2 SQIVND (reference sequence). CDR3 length: 13 amino acids. In DNA, the CDR3 is TGTGCCAGTAGTATGGGACCCTCTTACGAGCAGTACTTC. Amino acids: CASSMGPSYEQYF.

J is TRBJ1-1 and V is TRBV10-3, with a possible D match to TRBD1 (6 bases). V dropped 11 bases and J dropped 0 bases, with 13 bases sitting between them. The CDR3 covers 13 residues. Germline V lookup: CDR1 ENHRY, CDR2 SYGVKD. The CDR3 DNA follows: TGTGCCGAGAAGGGGGACTTGAACACTGAAGCTTTCTTT. It codes for CAEKGDLNTEAFF.

This chain links TRBV28 with TRBJ2-1; D perhaps matches TRBD2 (6 bases). Per the germline V gene, CDR1 is MDHEN and CDR2 is SYDVKM. V was shortened by 5 bases and J by 5 bases, with 13 bases between the two germline ends. The CDR3 is 14 residues long. The CDR3, as DNA: TGTGCCAGCAGTCGCCCGCGGGGCCACAATGAGCAGTTCTTC. Translating gives CASSRPRGHNEQFF.

The chain joins TRBV19 to TRBJ2-1, with D maybe TRBD1 (6 bases). CDR3 length equals 13 residues. Germline V lookup: CDR1 LNHDA, CDR2 SQIVND (reference sequence). With 0 bases removed from V and 9 bases from J, the gap between germline ends came to 9 bases. This CDR3 is CASSIDQGTEQFF. CDR3 coding DNA: TGTGCCAGTAGTATAGACCAGGGGACTGAGCAGTTCTTC.